This is a list of T cell receptor beta chains from one sample in a study of shared clonotypes between healthy human individuals. This table comes from immunoSEQ multiplex PCR, and its TCRdb copy is limited to in-frame clones, with some not included. There are some 2,500,000 clones in the sample; under 95% occur only once, and more than 0.35% lies in the top ten. The sequenced sample was naive CD4+ T cells from PBMCs. These TCRs come from a man between 18 and 29 years old in good health. Some clones in this sample may be carry-over from other donors' samples. CDR3s include the opening cysteine and the closing phenylalanine or tryptophan. The D gene is left open where the match is weak. Clone size is not always given. Where it is, it says once, few, many or a class for expanded clones.

TRBJ1-5,TRBV4-3,17,NA,NA,TGCGCCAGCAGCCAAGAAGGTGGTGCAGCGGTCTATCAGCCCCAGCATTTT,CASSQEGGAAVYQPQHF
TRBJ1-1,TRBV10-3,13,NA,few,TGTGCCATTAGGGACAATCTAGTCGCTGAAGCTTTCTTT,CAIRDNLVAEAFF
TRBJ2-1,TRBV28,15,TRBD2,NA,TGTGCCAGCAGGCCATACGGGGGAGGGTACAATGAGCAGTTCTTC,CASRPYGGGYNEQFF
TRBJ1-5,TRBV28,16,NA,NA,TGTGCCAGCAGTTTTTTTATAGGACAGCGAAATCAGCCCCAGCATTTT,CASSFFIGQRNQPQHF
TRBJ2-6,TRBV5-5,15,NA,NA,TGTGCCAGCAGTCTGCGGGGTTCCGGGGCCAACGTCCTGACTTTC,CASSLRGSGANVLTF
TRBJ2-5,TRBV11-1,15,NA,NA,TGTGCCAGCAGCTCAATCGTCGGGAAGAAGGAGACCCAGTACTTC,CASSSIVGKKETQYF
TRBJ2-7,TRBV5-1,14,TRBD1,NA,TGCGCCAGCAGCTCCGGGGACAGAACCTACGAGCAGTACTTC,CASSSGDRTYEQYF
TRBJ2-7,TRBV15,13,NA,NA,TGTGCCACCAGCAGAGACAGGTTCCACGAGCAGTACTTC,CATSRDRFHEQYF
TRBJ2-7,TRBV28,13,TRBD1,once,TGTGCCAGCAGACGGACAGGGGCCTACGAGCAGTACTTC,CASRRTGAYEQYF
TRBJ2-1,TRBV27,18,TRBD2,NA,TGTGCCAGCAGTTTATCCCCTTTCGCGGGAGAGCTAGACAATGAGCAGTTCTTC,CASSLSPFAGELDNEQFF
TRBJ1-2,TRBV5-1,14,TRBD1,NA,TGCGCCAGCAGCTTAGGGACAGCAAACTATGGCTACACCTTC,CASSLGTANYGYTF
TRBJ2-7,TRBV28,14,NA,NA,TGTGCCAGCAGTTTGTGGGGTTCCTCCTACGAGCAGTACTTC,CASSLWGSSYEQYF
TRBJ1-5,TRBV10-3,14,NA,NA,TGTGCCTCATCTCCCGGGGATGGCAATCAGCCCCAGCATTTT,CASSPGDGNQPQHF
TRBJ2-5,TRBV9,13,NA,NA,TGTGCCAGCAGCCCCCTCCCCCAAGAGACCCAGTACTTC,CASSPLPQETQYF
TRBJ2-7,TRBV6-6,14,TRBD1,NA,TGTGCCAGCAGTTATGTACAGGGGGGCTACGAGCAGTACTTC,CASSYVQGGYEQYF